This is a list of T cell receptor beta chains from one sample in a study of cytomegalovirus exposure and HLA in healthy donors. Sequencing used immunoSEQ multiplex PCR; TCRdb keeps in-frame clones, though not all of them. The table has around 190,000 clones, about four fifths seen once. Sequenced sample: PBMCs. The source is a woman between 50 and 59 years old in good health and CMV-seronegative. Each CDR3 is given with its conserved first and last residue. The D gene is left open where the match is weak. Clone size is stated in some rows and not others, as once, few, many or a class when expanded.

J gene | V gene | clone size | D gene | CDR3 DNA | CDR3 protein
TRBJ2-1 | TRBV6-1 | once | TRBD2 | TGTGCCGGGCTGGGGTCGGGGGGTGAGCAGTTCTTC | CAGLGSGGEQFF
TRBJ2-3 | TRBV6-5 | . | TRBD1 | TGTGCCATATGGGACAGAGGGGGCACAGATACGCAGTATTTT | CAIWDRGGTDTQYF
TRBJ2-5 | TRBV18 | . | . | TGTGCCAGCTCACCCGGGACACAAGAGACCCAGTACTTC | CASSPGTQETQYF
TRBJ2-2 | TRBV5-1 | . | TRBD2 | TGCGCCAGCAGCTCGGGACTAGCGCTGAACACCGGGGAGCTGTTTTTT | CASSSGLALNTGELFF
TRBJ2-3 | TRBV10-3 | . | TRBD2 | TGTGCCATCAGTGAGTCGAGACTAGCCTTGAGCTCAGATACGCAGTATTTT | CAISESRLALSSDTQYF
TRBJ2-7 | TRBV5-6 | . | TRBD1 | TGTGCCAGCAGCTTTGGGGCCGGGACAGGCTCCTACGAGCAGTACTTC | CASSFGAGTGSYEQYF
TRBJ1-6 | TRBV6-5 | . | TRBD1 | TGTGCCAGCTGTTCAGGGGGCCCTTTTCCCCTCCACTTT | CASCSGGPFPLHF
TRBJ1-2 | TRBV12-5 | . | TRBD1 | TGTGCTACAGGACAGGGCTATGGCTACACCTTC | CATGQGYGYTF
TRBJ2-7 | TRBV7-3 | . | TRBD2 | TGTGCCAGCAGCCCTGGGAGCGGGGCCGAGGAGCAGTACTTC | CASSPGSGAEEQYF
TRBJ2-5 | TRBV12-5 | . | TRBD2 | TGTGCTAGTGGTCCGGGACTAGCGGGAGGAGAGACCCAGTACTTC | CASGPGLAGGETQYF
TRBJ2-2 | TRBV4-1 | . | TRBD2 | TGCGCCAGCAGACCCATAGCGGGAGGGGTAGTCACCGGGGAGCTGTTTTTT | CASRPIAGGVVTGELFF
TRBJ2-7 | TRBV7-9 | . | . | TGTGCCAGCAGCCCCTTGGTCGAAGCGGTAGACTACGAGCAGTACTTC | CASSPLVEAVDYEQYF
TRBJ2-3 | TRBV6-5 | . | . | TGTGCCAGCAGTTACGGAGTTAGCACAGATACGCAGTATTTT | CASSYGVSTDTQYF
TRBJ1-2 | TRBV6-6 | . | . | TGTGCCAGCAGCCCCTCGAGGGAAGGCTACACCTTC | CASSPSREGYTF
TRBJ2-1 | TRBV6-5 | . | TRBD1 | TGTGCCAGCAGTATCGACAGGGTTTTACCCGATGAGCAGTTCTTC | CASSIDRVLPDEQFF
TRBJ1-4 | TRBV28 | . | . | TGTGCCAGCAGTTCATGGGTCCGGGAAAAACTGTTTTTT | CASSSWVREKLFF
TRBJ2-5 | TRBV19 | . | . | TGTGCCAGTAGTAAACAGTCGTACCAAGAGACCCAGTACTTC | CASSKQSYQETQYF
TRBJ1-1 | TRBV28 | . | . | TGTGCCAGCAGTTTAAGACCGGGAGTGGGGGACACTGAAGCTTTCTTT | CASSLRPGVGDTEAFF
TRBJ2-5 | TRBV28 | . | . | TGTGCCAGCAGTCTCACAGGGGGGGGAGAGACCCAGTACTTC | CASSLTGGGETQYF
TRBJ2-1 | TRBV6-5 | . | TRBD2 | TGTGCCAGCAGCCAAAGCGGGGGGGCGGGTGAGCAGTTCTTC | CASSQSGGAGEQFF
TRBJ2-7 | TRBV7-2 | once | . | TGTGCCAGCAGCTCAACAGGGCCCCTCGGAGAGCAGTACTTC | CASSSTGPLGEQYF
TRBJ2-5 | TRBV10-3 | few | . | TGTGCCATCAGTCTCGGGGGGCCCCAAGAGACCCAGTACTTC | CAISLGGPQETQYF
TRBJ1-2 | TRBV2 | once | . | TGTGCCAGCAGTGGGGGAGGGAGAAGCTATGGCTACACCTTC | CASSGGGRSYGYTF
TRBJ2-3 | TRBV28 | few | TRBD1 | TGTGCCAGCAGTTCATGGGACAGGGGGACAGATACGCAGTATTTT | CASSSWDRGTDTQYF
TRBJ2-7 | TRBV7-9 | . | TRBD2 | TGTGCCAGCAGCCGCGGGAGGGATACCTACGAGCAGTACTTC | CASSRGRDTYEQYF
TRBJ2-1 | TRBV30 | . | TRBD2 | TGTGCCTGGAGCCCGGGACTAGCGGTTTACAATGAGCAGTTCTTC | CAWSPGLAVYNEQFF
TRBJ2-4 | TRBV5-1 | . | . | TGCGCCAGCAGCTTGGCCCCGGGAACAACTAAAAACATTCAGTACTTC | CASSLAPGTTKNIQYF
TRBJ2-1 | TRBV13 | . | . | TGTGCCAGCAGCGCGTTCTCCTACAATGAGCAGTTCTTC | CASSAFSYNEQFF
TRBJ2-7 | TRBV5-1 | . | TRBD2 | TGCGCCAGCAGCTTAAGGGGAGGGTCCTACGAGCAGTACTTC | CASSLRGGSYEQYF
TRBJ1-5 | TRBV7-2 | . | TRBD1 | TGTGCCAGCAGCTTAGGGGACAGGGTCGTTCAGCCCCAGCATTTT | CASSLGDRVVQPQHF
TRBJ2-1 | TRBV21-1 | . | . | TGTGCCAGCAGCAAAAAGGGGGACAGTCGACTAGCGGGGGCGCTAGTTGATGAGCAGTTCTTC | CASSKKGDSRLAGALVDEQFF
TRBJ1-2 | TRBV7-2 | once | . | TGTGCCAGCATCCTACAGGGAGCAGCCTATGGCTACACCTTC | CASILQGAAYGYTF
TRBJ2-7 | TRBV18 | . | . | TGTGCCAGCTCACCAATGGGGGGGGGCGACGAGCAGTACTTC | CASSPMGGGDEQYF
TRBJ2-7 | TRBV7-2 | . | TRBD1 | TGTGCCAGCAGCTCCGGGACAGGTTTTTACGAGCAGTACTTC | CASSSGTGFYEQYF
TRBJ2-7 | TRBV28 | . | . | TGTGCCAGCAGTTTGCAAGGAGCCTACGAGCAGTACTTC | CASSLQGAYEQYF
TRBJ1-5 | TRBV10-3 | once | . | TGTGCCATCAGTGAGACGTACAGGGCCTACAATCAGCCCCAGCATTTT | CAISETYRAYNQPQHF
TRBJ1-2 | TRBV7-9 | . | TRBD1 | TGTGCCAGCAGCCCGGGACAGGCTAACTATGGCTACACCTTC | CASSPGQANYGYTF
TRBJ1-2 | TRBV19 | once | . | TGTGCCAGTAGTCGCCTCGGGGTTAGCGGCTACACCTTC | CASSRLGVSGYTF
TRBJ1-3 | TRBV6-1 | . | TRBD1 | TGTGCCAGCAGTGAATGGACAGGGTCTGGAAACACCATATATTTT | CASSEWTGSGNTIYF
TRBJ2-7 | TRBV5-1 | once | . | TGCGCCAGCAGCTTGGCCCAGGGGACCTCCTACGAGCAGTACTTC | CASSLAQGTSYEQYF
TRBJ1-4 | TRBV2 | . | . | TGTGCCAGCAGTGTGGTGACGCCAGGTGAAAAACTGTTTTTT | CASSVVTPGEKLFF
TRBJ2-1 | TRBV2 | . | . | TGTGCCACCTATATGGGGGGAATAAATGAGCAGTTCTTC | CATYMGGINEQFF
TRBJ2-1 | TRBV28 | . | TRBD2 | TGTGCCAGCAGTTTACGGGACTACTCCTACAATGAGCAGTTCTTC | CASSLRDYSYNEQFF
TRBJ1-2 | TRBV5-4 | . | TRBD1 | TGTGCCAGCAGCTTGGGACAGGGGGTGGACTATGGCTACACCTTC | CASSLGQGVDYGYTF
TRBJ1-2 | TRBV7-2 | . | . | TGTGCCAGCAGCTTAGACGGGGACTTCAGTGGCTACACCTTC | CASSLDGDFSGYTF
TRBJ1-4 | TRBV19 | . | TRBD1 | TGTGCCAGTAGTAAGGACAGGGCCTCAACTAATGAAAAACTGTTTTTT | CASSKDRASTNEKLFF
TRBJ2-2 | TRBV5-4 | . | TRBD1 | TGTGCCAGCAGCGGGACAGGGGGAGAGACCGGGGAGCTGTTTTTT | CASSGTGGETGELFF
TRBJ2-3 | TRBV9 | . | . | TGTGCCAGCAGCGTAGGTAGCGGATATCCAGATACGCAGTATTTT | CASSVGSGYPDTQYF
TRBJ1-1 | TRBV9 | . | TRBD1 | TGTGCCAGCAGCAAGGACAGGGCGAACACTGAAGCTTTCTTT | CASSKDRANTEAFF
TRBJ1-1 | TRBV28 | . | TRBD1 | TGTGCCAGCAGAGGGGGGGACAGGGGAAAAACTGAAGCTTTCTTT | CASRGGDRGKTEAFF
TRBJ2-7 | TRBV20-1 | . | . | TGCAGTGCTAGCCACCGGAGCAATCAGTACTTC | CSASHRSNQYF
TRBJ2-7 | TRBV6-5 | few | TRBD2 | TGTGCCAGCAGCCCCGGGACTAGTGCCGAGCAGTACTTC | CASSPGTSAEQYF
TRBJ2-1 | TRBV6-5 | . | TRBD2 | TGTGCCAGCAGCACGAAACTAGCGGGGGGTAATGAGCAGTTCTTC | CASSTKLAGGNEQFF
TRBJ2-5 | TRBV7-8 | . | TRBD2 | TGTGCCAGCACCCGAGTCCAGCGGGAGCAGGAGACCCAGTACTTC | CASTRVQREQETQYF
TRBJ1-1 | TRBV21-1 | . | . | TGTGCCAGCAGCAAAGAACAGGGGGCGGGTAGCACTGAAGCTTTCTTT | CASSKEQGAGSTEAFF
TRBJ1-3 | TRBV19 | . | . | TGTGCCAGCACTATTGGTGGGGCAATATCAGGAAACACCATATATTTT | CASTIGGAISGNTIYF
TRBJ2-1 | TRBV28 | few | . | TGTGCCAGCAGCCAACTCAATGAGCAGTTCTTC | CASSQLNEQFF